This T cell receptor beta chain was profiled in a study of blood T cell repertoires in COVID-19. Background on the study: COVID-19 samples collected from the United States, Italy and Spain covered acute and convalescent phases.

TCRdb's copy holds only in-frame clones and misses some; the assay was immunoSEQ multiplex PCR. Of roughly 100,000 clones in the sample, 89% were seen once. The sequence was obtained from a woman between 55 and 75 years old with acute or convalescent COVID-19. The source material was peripheral blood.

As DNA, the CDR3 is TGTGCCAGTGGAAGGGAGTTCCCCACAGATACGCAGTATTTT. Translating gives CASGREFPTDTQYF. The chain carries TRBV19 and TRBJ2-3; perhaps TRBD2 as D (5 bases). This CDR3 has 14 amino acids. The ends were cut back, 8 bases at V and 2 bases at J, with 14 bases in the middle. From germline, CDR1 is LNHDA and CDR2 SQIVND (reference sequence).